These 9 T cell receptor beta chains share one sample of origin, sequenced in a study of blood T cells in healthy people across ages (dated by TCRdb to between 2014 and 2017). The library was obtained by 5' RACE. These reads were obtained on an Illumina HiSeq 2500. The second PCR ran for roughly 7 to 11 cycles and used a J-beta primer mix along with a sample-barcoded 5' primer. TCRdb reanalyzed the raw reads on its own, using fastp at Q25 for trimming and MiXCR for clone calling, and kept in-frame beta chains. Rows with a matching CDR3 protein are joined into one entry that keeps the most common DNA and genes. The sample data list hundreds of thousands of distinct CDR3 sequences, and roughly 32% of these were observed just once. The top ten constitute less than 20% of the sample. Sample: blood. All receptors come from a woman aged 80 or over in good health. Donor details come from another sample of the same person, matched by shared clones.

On this clonotype: One base away lies a much larger clone, so this may be a sequencing read error. The genes are TRBV2 and TRBJ2-3; a weak D match, TRBD1 (6 bases). Germline assignment: CDR1 SNHLY and CDR2 FYNNEI. The CDR3 is 16 residues long. The CDR3 sequence is CASSDPDRKGTGTQYF. In nucleotides, the CDR3 is TGTGCCAGCAGTGATCCGGACAGAAAGGGCACAGGTACGCAGTATTTT.

Concerning this clonotype: One base away lies a much larger clone, so this may be a sequencing read error. This rearrangement joins TRBV20-1 to TRBJ2-5; no reliable D call. Germline loops: CDR1 DFQATT, CDR2 SNEGSKA (reference sequence). V was cut by 3 bases and J by 11 bases, with 13 bases left in between. This CDR3 has 11 amino acids. CDR3 loop: CSASPVQEQYF. The CDR3 nucleotides read TGCAGTGCTAGCCCCGTGCAAGAGCAGTACTTC.

V and J are TRBV6-1 and TRBJ1-5; D unresolved. V lost 4 bases and J lost 4, with 11 bases in between. The CDR3 totals 14 residues. Germline values: CDR1 MNHNS, CDR2 SASEGT. CDR3 sequence (DNA): TGTGCCAGCAGTGGGGTGGGCCAGAATCAGCCCCAGCATTTT. Protein product: CASSGVGQNQPQHF.

The table lists this clonotype with a few counts. The chain couples TRBV29-1 to TRBJ1-1, with TRBD1 matching over 8 bases. This CDR3 is 13 amino acids long. The germline V gene encodes CDR1 SQVTM and CDR2 ANQGSEA. The trim removed 6 bases at V and 2 bases at J, leaving 5 bases unmatched. The CDR3 DNA reads as TGCAGCGTCGCAGGACAGGGAAACACTGAAGCTTTCTTT. Protein: CSVAGQGNTEAFF.

This clonotype was seen repeatedly, ten times or more. The rearrangement uses TRBV7-2 and TRBJ2-3, with D uncertain. The CDR3 loop spans 12 amino acids. In germline, CDR1 is SGHTA, CDR2 FQGNSA. V shed 4 bases and J shed 5 bases, with 7 bases lying between them. The DNA for the CDR3 is TGTGCCAGCAGCTCCTTTAAAGATACGCAGTATTTT. This codes for CASSSFKDTQYF.

This clonotype was counted many times. The gene calls are TRBV6-2 or TRBV6-3 and TRBJ2-2; a weak D match, TRBD2 (7 bases). Trimming took 6 bases from V and 4 from J, leaving 15 bases between them. Germline CDR1 is MNHEY and CDR2 is SVGEGT. This CDR3 has 15 residues. The DNA for the CDR3 is TGTGCCAGCAGACCCTCGGGGGGCGTCACCGGGGAGCTGTTTTTT. Its protein is CASRPSGGVTGELFF.

The CDR3 reads CASSPLQGVSGASTDTQYF. CDR3 nucleotides: TGTGCCAGCAGTCCCCTCCAAGGTGTCAGCGGGGCTAGCACAGATACGCAGTATTTT. This chain links TRBV6-1 with TRBJ2-3; TRBD2 aligns across 7 bases. The CDR3 length is 19 residues. The germline CDR1 and CDR2 sequences are MNHNS and SASEGT. J was trimmed by 0 bases and V by 5 bases; bases with no gene match: 17.

This clonotype was counted at least ten times. At one end, the junction sequence differs from germline, possibly due to a read error. The chain employs TRBV7-2 and TRBJ2-5; possible D gene TRBD2, 7 bases. Germline lookup yields CDR1 SGHTA and CDR2 FQGNSA. This CDR3 has 13 residues. CDR3 bases: TGCGCCAGCAGCTTGGGGGGGCGAGAGACCCAGTACTTC. Its translation: CASSLGGRETQYF. Looking up the rest from reference TRBV7-2 and TRBJ2-5 gives the full variable domain: GAGVSQSPSNKVTEKGKDVELRCDPISGHTALYWYRQSLGQGLEFLIYFQGNSAPDKSGLPSDRFSAERTGGSVSTLTIQRTQQEDSAVYLCASSLGGRETQYFGPGTRLLVL.

This clonotype was counted at least ten times. This chain connects TRBV29-1 to TRBJ1-2, with unresolved D. The CDR3 sequence is 12 residues long. The V and J ends lost 3 bases and 5 bases respectively, with 10 bases between them. Germline V lookup: CDR1 SQVTM, CDR2 ANQGSEA. Here the CDR3 DNA reads TGCAGCGTTGACTCGGCCGATTATGGCTACACCTTC. It yields the protein CSVDSADYGYTF. Based on the CDR3 plus reference TRBV29-1 and TRBJ1-2, the full variable domain is SAVISQKPSRDICQRGTSLTIQCQVDSQVTMMFWYRQQPGQSLTLIATANQGSEATYESGFVIDKFPISRPNLTFSTLTVSNMSPEDSSIYLCSVDSADYGYTFGSGTRLTVV.